The present T cell receptor (beta chain) was sequenced within a study of shared clonotypes between healthy human individuals. Data came from immunoSEQ multiplex PCR; TCRdb stores just in-frame clones and leaves some out. The table lists 1.6 million or so clones, roughly 96% of them singletons, with approximately 1.1% in the top ten. The CDR3 spans 17 residues. With 8 bases removed from V and 4 bases from J, the gap between germline ends came to 27 bases. The germline CDR1 and CDR2 sequences are MDHEN and SYDVKM. This sequence originates from a man aged 25-45 years in good health. The chain employs TRBV28 and TRBJ2-7; unclear D gene. Source material: naive CD4+ T cells sorted from blood. Subset indicated: CD45RA+ positively selected. CDR3 protein: CASEGVRAAEGNYEQYF. The CDR3 DNA follows: TGTGCCAGCGAAGGCGTTCGGGCAGCCGAAGGTAATTACGAGCAGTACTTC. Supplemented by reference TRBV28 and TRBJ2-7, the full variable domain reads DVKVTQSSRYLVKRTGEKVFLECVQDMDHENMFWYRQDPGLGLRLIYFSYDVKMKEKGDIPEGYSVSREKKERFSLILESASTNQTSMYLCASEGVRAAEGNYEQYFGPGTRLTVT.